This T cell receptor (beta chain) was profiled in a study of blood T cell repertoires in COVID-19. About the research overall: Donors in the United States, Italy and Spain gave samples during acute or convalescent COVID-19. Sources were T cells, B-cell-depleted T cells, or PBMCs; the material itself was cDNA or gDNA.

Donors in Cohort 3 counted as recovered after two negative PCRs, clearance, or symptom resolution. The CDR3 length is 14 residues. Losses at the gene ends were 7 bases for V and 4 bases for J; bases not matched to a gene: 5. Germline V gives CDR1 LNHDA, CDR2 SQIVND (reference sequence). Authors' data handling: Amplification with reference gene primers provided the estimates of nucleated cell counts. Measured with immunoSEQ multiplex PCR; TCRdb has only the in-frame clones, and not every one. V, J and clone size were drawn from that table, and D and trimming were deduced from the DNA. This table holds 150,000 to 200,000 clones, 84% found once.

Source material: PBMCs or T cells enriched from blood (not recorded which). This clonotype was obtained from a man aged 50 to 59 who had recovered from COVID-19. V gene TRBV19 combines with J gene TRBJ1-5; 9 nucleotides agree with TRBD1. DNA for the CDR3: TGTGCCAGTATTGGGACAGGGAGGAATCAGCCCCAGCATTTT. Its protein is CASIGTGRNQPQHF.